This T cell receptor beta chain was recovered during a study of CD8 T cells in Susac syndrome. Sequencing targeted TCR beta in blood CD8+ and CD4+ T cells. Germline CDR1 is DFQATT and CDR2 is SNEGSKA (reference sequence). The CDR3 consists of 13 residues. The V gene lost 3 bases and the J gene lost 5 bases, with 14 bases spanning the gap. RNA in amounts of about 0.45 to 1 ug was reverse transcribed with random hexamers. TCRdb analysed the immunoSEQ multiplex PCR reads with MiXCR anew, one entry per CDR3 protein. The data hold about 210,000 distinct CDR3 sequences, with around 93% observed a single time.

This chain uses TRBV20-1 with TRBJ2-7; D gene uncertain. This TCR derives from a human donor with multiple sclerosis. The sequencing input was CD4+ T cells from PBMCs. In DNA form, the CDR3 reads TGCAGTGCTAGTAGGTCAGTAGGGAACGAGCAGTACTTC. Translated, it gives CSASRSVGNEQYF.